This T cell receptor beta chain was obtained from a study of OX40 agonist ivuxolimab in advanced cancers. TCRdb keeps only in-frame clones here, not all; method: immunoSEQ multiplex PCR. The data contain fewer than 100,000 clones, roughly 80% of them singletons. This sequence originates from an adult with an advanced solid tumor such as melanoma, head and neck, liver or kidney cancer. The material sequenced was CD4+ or CD8+ T cells sorted from blood, taken in a trial of the OX40 agonist ivuxolimab.

The CDR3 loop reads CASSQDRNQPQHF. In DNA, the CDR3 is TGCGCCAGCAGCCAAGATCGGAATCAGCCCCAGCATTTT. The chain uses TRBV4-1 and TRBJ1-5, with D uncertain. Germline V gives CDR1 MGHRA, CDR2 YSYEKL. The CDR3 runs 13 residues. The V and J ends lost 0 bases and 4 bases respectively, with 4 bases between them.